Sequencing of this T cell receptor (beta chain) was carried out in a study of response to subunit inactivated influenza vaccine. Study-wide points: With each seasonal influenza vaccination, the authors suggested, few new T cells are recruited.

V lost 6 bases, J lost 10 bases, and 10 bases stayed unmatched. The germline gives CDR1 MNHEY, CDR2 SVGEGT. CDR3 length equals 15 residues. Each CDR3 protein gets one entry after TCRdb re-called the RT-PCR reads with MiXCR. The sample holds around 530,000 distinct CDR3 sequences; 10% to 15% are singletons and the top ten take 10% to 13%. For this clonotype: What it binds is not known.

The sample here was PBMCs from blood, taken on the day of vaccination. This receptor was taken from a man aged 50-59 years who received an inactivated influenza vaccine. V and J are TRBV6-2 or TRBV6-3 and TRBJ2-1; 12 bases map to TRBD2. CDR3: CASRATSGSSPEQFF. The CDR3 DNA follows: TGTGCCAGCAGGGCGACTAGCGGGAGTTCCCCCGAGCAGTTCTTC.